The T cell receptor (beta chain) under discussion was sequenced for a study of blood T cells in healthy people across ages (dated by TCRdb to between 2015 and 2016). About the study as a whole: In model experiments, roughly one uniquely barcoded TCR beta cDNA molecule per two T cells was captured by template switching. Age-related changes in TCR beta repertoire diversity were measured in the study by deep sequencing normalized with unique cDNA molecular identifiers. The donors were split into four age groups: young (average about 16 years), middle-aged (roughly 42), aged (roughly 60) and long-lived (over 80). To avoid experimental bias, donors of different ages were randomly spread across the sequencing lanes. The study analyzed two additional independent replicas of 1 million unique cDNA reads from the same blood draw for two donors, one aged 18 to 29 and one aged 80 or older. What the authors observed across the whole study: Estimates of total diversity based on one million sequenced T cells were considered lower bounds and underestimates. Compared with the aged group, the long-lived group had more naive CD4+ T cells, fewer expanded clones and increased TCR diversity, suggesting age selection. Because donor CMV infection status was unknown, age-related changes in expanded clonotypes were potentially confounded. Because profiling used bulk unsorted PBMCs, naive and antigen-experienced compartments could not be compared conclusively. Observed TCR beta diversity per million T cells fell roughly linearly with age, and a significant reduction was already apparent by age roughly 40. There was a strong correlation between observed TCR beta diversity and the percentage of naive T cells measured by flow cytometry.

Receptor libraries were prepared by 5' RACE. Instrument on record: Illumina HiSeq 2500. A second PCR of about 7 to 12 cycles was performed with a sample-barcoded 5' primer and a J-beta primer mix. Each TCR beta cDNA molecule received a unique molecular identifier from a template-switch 5' adaptor carrying 12 random nucleotides. Each sample yielded at least 2.5 million CDR3-containing paired-end reads. All of the RNA was converted into first-strand cDNA using the Mint cDNA synthesis kit, with a TRBC-specific oligonucleotide serving as the primer. Following uracil-DNA glycosylase treatment, a first 18-cycle PCR with universal primers M1SS and BC2_uni_R was performed on all cDNA. In the authors' own workflow: For normalization, 1 million high-quality reads, each with a distinct molecular identifier, were randomly selected from each sample. Reads sharing molecular identifiers were discarded rather than binned into consensus sequences. MiTCR, run with a Q25 quality threshold and the strictest error-elimination algorithm, handled CDR3 identification, clonotype clustering and error correction. A nonparametric unseen species model with Euler transformation was used to estimate a lower bound on total TCR beta diversity. TCRdb itself trimmed the public reads at Q25 with fastp, ran MiXCR and retained productive beta chains. Rows with a matching CDR3 protein are joined into one entry that keeps the most common DNA and genes. These V and J calls rely on TCRdb rather than the paper's analysis. Recorded for this sample are around 1,500,000 distinct CDR3 sequences; about 40% of them occurred a single time. 7.9% of the sample is held by the ten biggest clonotypes.

Systemically healthy Caucasian individuals from Russia, around 39 in total and aged roughly 6 to 90 years, were included as donors. Each donor gave 8 to 10 milliliters of peripheral blood, collected into EDTA-treated Vacutainer tubes. PBMCs were isolated by Ficoll-Paque density-gradient centrifugation, with at least 6.5 million obtained per sample. Total RNA, at least 5 micrograms per sample, was extracted from PBMCs with Trizol reagent. For every donor, flow cytometry on a PBMC aliquot measured the percentage of naive CD45RAhigh/CD27high T cells. Note on this clonotype: Its antigen target is currently unknown. No per-base quality is available; no much larger clone lies one base away.

From the cysteine through the phenylalanine, the CDR3 covers 14 amino acids. The only DNA kept is the CDR3, 42 bases in frame from the first base. As encoded in the germline V gene, CDR1 is SGHRS while CDR2 is YFSETQ. V loses 6 bases, J loses 4 bases, and the germline ends lie 14 bases apart. The receptor was isolated from a woman in her late teens or twenties in good health. Material for sequencing was blood. Recombination joined TRBV5-1 with TRBJ2-1, with the D gene possibly TRBD1 or TRBD2, each one fitting 5 bases. The nucleotide sequence is TGCGCCAGCACCCCCGGGACGGAATACAATGAGCAGTTCTTC. Translated, this is CASTPGTEYNEQFF.